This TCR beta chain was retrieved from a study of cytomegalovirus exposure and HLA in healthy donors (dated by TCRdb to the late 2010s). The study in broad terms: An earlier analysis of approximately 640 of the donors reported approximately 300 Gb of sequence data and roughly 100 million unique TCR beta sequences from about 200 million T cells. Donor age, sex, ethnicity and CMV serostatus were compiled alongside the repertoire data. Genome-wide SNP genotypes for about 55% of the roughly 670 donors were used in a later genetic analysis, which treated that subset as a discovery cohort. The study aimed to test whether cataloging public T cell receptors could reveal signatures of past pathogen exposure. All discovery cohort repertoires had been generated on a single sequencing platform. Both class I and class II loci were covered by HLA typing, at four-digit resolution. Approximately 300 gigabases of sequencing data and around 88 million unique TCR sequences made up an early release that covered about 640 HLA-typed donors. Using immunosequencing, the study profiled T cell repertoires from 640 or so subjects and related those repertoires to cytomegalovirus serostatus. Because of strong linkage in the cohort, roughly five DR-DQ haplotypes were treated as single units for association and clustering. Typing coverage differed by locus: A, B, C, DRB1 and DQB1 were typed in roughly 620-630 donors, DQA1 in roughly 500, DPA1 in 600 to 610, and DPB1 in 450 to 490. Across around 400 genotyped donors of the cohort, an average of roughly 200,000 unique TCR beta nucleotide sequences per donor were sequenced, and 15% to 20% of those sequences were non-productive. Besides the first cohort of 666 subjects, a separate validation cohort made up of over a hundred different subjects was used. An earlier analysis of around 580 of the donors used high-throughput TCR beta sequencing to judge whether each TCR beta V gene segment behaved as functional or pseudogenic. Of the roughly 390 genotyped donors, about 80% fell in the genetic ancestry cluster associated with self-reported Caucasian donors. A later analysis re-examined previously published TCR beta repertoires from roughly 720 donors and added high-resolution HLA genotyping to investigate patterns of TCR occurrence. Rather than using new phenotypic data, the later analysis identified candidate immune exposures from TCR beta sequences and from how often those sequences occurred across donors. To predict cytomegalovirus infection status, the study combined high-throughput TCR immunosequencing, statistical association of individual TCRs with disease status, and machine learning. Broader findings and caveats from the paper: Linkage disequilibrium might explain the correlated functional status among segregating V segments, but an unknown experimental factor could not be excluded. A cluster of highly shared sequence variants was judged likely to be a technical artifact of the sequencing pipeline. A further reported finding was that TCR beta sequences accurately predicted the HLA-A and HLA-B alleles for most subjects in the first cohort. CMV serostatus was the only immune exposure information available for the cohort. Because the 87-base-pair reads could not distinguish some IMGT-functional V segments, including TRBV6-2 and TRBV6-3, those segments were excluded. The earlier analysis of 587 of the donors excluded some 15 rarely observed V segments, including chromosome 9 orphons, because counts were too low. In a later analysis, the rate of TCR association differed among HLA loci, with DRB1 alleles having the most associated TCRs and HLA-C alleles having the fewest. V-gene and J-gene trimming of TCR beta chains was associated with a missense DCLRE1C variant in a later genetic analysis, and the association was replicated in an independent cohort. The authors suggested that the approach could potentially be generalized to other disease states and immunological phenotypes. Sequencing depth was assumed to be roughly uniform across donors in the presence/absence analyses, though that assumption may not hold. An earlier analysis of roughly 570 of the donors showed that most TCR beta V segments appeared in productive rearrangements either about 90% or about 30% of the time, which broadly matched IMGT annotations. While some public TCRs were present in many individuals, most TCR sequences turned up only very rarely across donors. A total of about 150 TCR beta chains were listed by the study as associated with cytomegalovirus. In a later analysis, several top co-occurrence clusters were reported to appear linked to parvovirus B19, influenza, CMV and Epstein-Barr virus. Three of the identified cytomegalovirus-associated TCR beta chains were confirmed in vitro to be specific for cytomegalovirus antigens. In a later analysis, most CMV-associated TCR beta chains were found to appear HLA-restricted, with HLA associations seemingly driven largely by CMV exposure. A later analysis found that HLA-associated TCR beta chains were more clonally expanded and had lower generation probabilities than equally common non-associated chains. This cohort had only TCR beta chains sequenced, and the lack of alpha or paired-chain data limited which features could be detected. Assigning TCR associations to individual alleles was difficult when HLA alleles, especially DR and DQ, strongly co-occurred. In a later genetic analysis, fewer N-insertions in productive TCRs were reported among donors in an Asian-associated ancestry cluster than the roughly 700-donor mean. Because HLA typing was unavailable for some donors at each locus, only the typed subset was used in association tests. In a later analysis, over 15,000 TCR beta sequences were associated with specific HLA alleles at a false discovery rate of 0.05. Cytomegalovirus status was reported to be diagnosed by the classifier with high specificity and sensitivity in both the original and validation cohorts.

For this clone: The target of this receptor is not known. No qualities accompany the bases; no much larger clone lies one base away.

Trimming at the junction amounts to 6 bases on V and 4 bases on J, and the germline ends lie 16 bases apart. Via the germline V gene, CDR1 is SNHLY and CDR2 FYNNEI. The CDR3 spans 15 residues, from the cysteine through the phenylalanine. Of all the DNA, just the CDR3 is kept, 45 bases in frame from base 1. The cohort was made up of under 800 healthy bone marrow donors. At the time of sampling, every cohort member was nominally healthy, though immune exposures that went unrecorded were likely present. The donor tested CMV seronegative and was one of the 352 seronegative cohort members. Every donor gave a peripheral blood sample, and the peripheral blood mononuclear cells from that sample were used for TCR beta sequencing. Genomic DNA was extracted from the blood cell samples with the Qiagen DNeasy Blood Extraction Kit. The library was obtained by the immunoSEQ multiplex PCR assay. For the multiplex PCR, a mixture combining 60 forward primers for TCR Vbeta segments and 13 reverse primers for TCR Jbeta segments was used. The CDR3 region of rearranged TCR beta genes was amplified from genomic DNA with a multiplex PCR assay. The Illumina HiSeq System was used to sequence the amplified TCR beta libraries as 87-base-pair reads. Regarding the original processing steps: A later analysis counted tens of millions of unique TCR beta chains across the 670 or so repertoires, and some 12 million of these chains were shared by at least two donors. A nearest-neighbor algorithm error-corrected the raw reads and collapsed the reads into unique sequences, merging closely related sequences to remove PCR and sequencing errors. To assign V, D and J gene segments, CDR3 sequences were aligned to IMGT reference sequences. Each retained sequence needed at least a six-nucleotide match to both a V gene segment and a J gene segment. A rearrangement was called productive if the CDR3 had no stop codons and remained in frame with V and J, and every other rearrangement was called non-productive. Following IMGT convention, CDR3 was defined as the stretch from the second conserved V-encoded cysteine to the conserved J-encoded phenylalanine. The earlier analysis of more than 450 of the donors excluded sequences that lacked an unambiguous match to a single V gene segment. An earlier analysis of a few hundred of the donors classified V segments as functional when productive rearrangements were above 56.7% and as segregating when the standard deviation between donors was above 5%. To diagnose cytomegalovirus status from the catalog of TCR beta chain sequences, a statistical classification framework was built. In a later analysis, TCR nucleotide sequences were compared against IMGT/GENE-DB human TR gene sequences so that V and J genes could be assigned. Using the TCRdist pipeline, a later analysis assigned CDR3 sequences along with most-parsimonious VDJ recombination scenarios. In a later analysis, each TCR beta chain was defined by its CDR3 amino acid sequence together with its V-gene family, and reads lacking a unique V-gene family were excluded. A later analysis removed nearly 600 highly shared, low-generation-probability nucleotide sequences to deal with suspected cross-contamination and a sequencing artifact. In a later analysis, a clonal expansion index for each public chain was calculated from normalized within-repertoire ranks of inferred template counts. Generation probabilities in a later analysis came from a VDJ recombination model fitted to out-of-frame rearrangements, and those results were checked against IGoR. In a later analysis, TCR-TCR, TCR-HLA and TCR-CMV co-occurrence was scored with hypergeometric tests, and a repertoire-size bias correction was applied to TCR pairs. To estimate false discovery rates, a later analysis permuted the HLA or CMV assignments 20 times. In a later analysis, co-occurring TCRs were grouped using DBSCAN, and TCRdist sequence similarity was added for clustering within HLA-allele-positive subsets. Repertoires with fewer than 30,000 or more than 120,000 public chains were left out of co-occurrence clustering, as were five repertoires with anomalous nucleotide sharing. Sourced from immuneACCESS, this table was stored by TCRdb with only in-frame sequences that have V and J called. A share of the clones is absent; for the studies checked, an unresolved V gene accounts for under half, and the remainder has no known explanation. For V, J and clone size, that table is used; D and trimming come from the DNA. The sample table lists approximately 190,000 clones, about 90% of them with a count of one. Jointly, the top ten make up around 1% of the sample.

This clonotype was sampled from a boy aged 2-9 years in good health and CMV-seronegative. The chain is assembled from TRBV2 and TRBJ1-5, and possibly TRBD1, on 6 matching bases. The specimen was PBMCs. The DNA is TGTGCCAGCAGGGAGACGGGGGGGCGAAATCAGCCCCAGCATTTT. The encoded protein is CASRETGGRNQPQHF.